This T cell receptor (beta chain) was documented in a study of T cells after yellow fever vaccination. Notes on the study in general: Clonotypes found in both CD4 and CD8 compartments made up a small share.

Template-switching 5'RACE yielded the TCR cDNA; a universal primer site and UMIs were added in the process. TCRdb re-called the 5' RACE reads with MiXCR, one entry per CDR3 protein. Of 80,000 to 100,000 distinct CDR3 sequences listed, more than 7.5% are singletons. The CDR3 totals 14 residues. V shed 2 bases and J shed 7 bases, with 12 bases lying between them. Germline V CDR1 and CDR2: MNHEY, SVGEGT. This TCR was sampled from a man aged 18 to 30 who received the YFV17D yellow fever vaccine. The chain has TRBV6-2 or TRBV6-3 and TRBJ2-1; D is perhaps TRBD1 (5 bases). The sequencing here drew on CD8+ T cells not binding an NS4B(214-222) dextramer, sorted from PBMCs, taken roughly 14 days after the first yellow fever vaccination. For the CDR3, the DNA is TGTGCCAGCAGTTACGGGGCAGGAAATAATGAGCAGTTCTTC. This encodes CASSYGAGNNEQFF.